A selection of T cell receptor beta chains follows, all from one sample in a study of blood T cell repertoires in COVID-19. Method: immunoSEQ multiplex PCR; TCRdb's copy keeps in-frame clones and lacks some. The data hold roughly 240,000 clones, with over 80% observed a single time. Specimen: peripheral blood. These receptors originate from a man in his 60s who had recovered from COVID-19. Each CDR3 is given with its conserved first and last residue. A D gene is named only where the DNA matches it firmly. Clone size appears in some rows only: once, few, many, or a class for an expanded clone.

j_call d_call v_call clone_size cdr3_aa cdr3_nt
TRBJ1-3 - TRBV28 - CASQQGGGNTIYF TGTGCCAGCCAGCAGGGAGGTGGAAACACCATATATTTT
TRBJ1-1 - TRBV5-6 - CASSLRARQGTEAFF TGTGCCAGCAGCTTGCGAGCGAGGCAGGGCACTGAAGCTTTCTTT
TRBJ2-5 TRBD2 TRBV24-1 - CATKGRAGETQYF TGTGCCACTAAAGGGAGGGCGGGAGAGACCCAGTACTTC
TRBJ2-5 TRBD2 TRBV19 - CASTPGGGASETQYF TGTGCCAGTACCCCGGGGGGGGGCGCCTCTGAGACCCAGTACTTC
TRBJ2-1 TRBD1 TRBV27 once CASSLSDRVANNEQFF TGTGCCAGCAGTTTATCTGACAGGGTGGCGAATAATGAGCAGTTCTTC
TRBJ1-6 - TRBV7-9 few CASSLDQGQYSPLHF TGTGCCAGCAGCTTAGATCAGGGCCAATATTCACCCCTCCACTTT
TRBJ2-7 - TRBV18 few CASSRKETYEQYF TGTGCCAGCTCACGAAAAGAGACCTACGAGCAGTACTTC
TRBJ2-7 TRBD2 TRBV11-2 - CASSLWAGGALYEQYF TGTGCCAGCAGCTTATGGGCGGGGGGGGCCCTCTACGAGCAGTACTTC
TRBJ2-7 TRBD1 TRBV10-2 - CASSGTGSSYEQYF TGCGCCAGCAGTGGGACAGGGAGCTCCTACGAGCAGTACTTC
TRBJ2-7 - TRBV6-5 - CASGQGYEQYF TGTGCCAGCGGCCAGGGCTACGAGCAGTACTTC
TRBJ2-3 TRBD1 TRBV7-3 - CASSLTGVDTQYF TGTGCCAGCAGCCTGACAGGGGTAGATACGCAGTATTTT
TRBJ2-6 - TRBV19 - CASSIFTGSLTGANVLTF TGTGCCAGTAGTATATTTACAGGGAGCCTGACTGGGGCCAACGTCCTGACTTTC
TRBJ2-5 TRBD1 TRBV7-2 - CASSQQLDRVETQYF TGTGCCAGCAGCCAACAGCTCGACAGGGTGGAGACCCAGTACTTC
TRBJ1-1 TRBD1 TRBV29-1 - CSVEIGTGARWGAFF TGCAGCGTTGAAATCGGGACAGGGGCACGATGGGGAGCTTTCTTT
TRBJ2-7 - TRBV5-1 few CASSLESVAYEQYF TGCGCCAGCAGCTTAGAATCAGTGGCCTACGAGCAGTACTTC
TRBJ2-1 TRBD2 TRBV2 - CASYETSGVGEQFF TGTGCCAGCTACGAGACTAGCGGGGTGGGTGAGCAGTTCTTC
TRBJ2-7 - TRBV5-8 - CASSLEAAGGVYEQYF TGTGCCAGCAGCTTGGAGGCGGCTGGGGGCGTTTACGAGCAGTACTTC